The clone carrying this T cell receptor (beta chain) was seen at least ten times. No antigen is known for it. The data derive from a study of CD8 T cells in ankylosing spondylitis. Broader study findings: Made up of eight highly homologous variants, a TCR beta motif appeared characteristic of ankylosing spondylitis blood.

V trimming: 6 bases; J trimming: 0 bases; junction bases outside the gene matches: 16. The germline V gene encodes CDR1 SGHVS and CDR2 FQNEAQ. CDR3 length: 19 amino acids. 5'-RACE, quantitative and with molecular barcodes, yielded the TCR beta libraries. MiXCR, applied by TCRdb to the 5' RACE reads, yields one record per CDR3 protein. The sample lists some 140,000 distinct CDR3 sequences, 11% seen once, with about 4% in the top ten. This TCR derives from a female donor with ankylosing spondylitis or in good health (not recorded which). The V call is TRBV7-8, the J call TRBJ1-5, with 8 bases aligning to TRBD1. Sequencing was done on a sample of blood, either unsorted or a sorted T cell fraction (not recorded which). The CDR3 spells CASSPSPGQVSYSNQPQHF. Written as DNA, the CDR3 is TGTGCCAGCAGTCCTTCCCCGGGACAGGTGTCTTATAGCAATCAGCCCCAGCATTTT.